This entry lists 21 T cell receptor beta chains sequenced from one sample in a study of early T cells in non-severe SARS-CoV-2 infection. In TCRdb, the 5' RACE reads were re-called with MiXCR into one record per CDR3 protein. The data show about 46,000 distinct CDR3 sequences, with more than 4.5% seen just once and about 5% held by the top ten. This specimen was whole blood, taken at baseline. All receptors derive from an adult who was a healthcare worker with PCR-confirmed SARS-CoV-2 infection or an uninfected control (not recorded which).

The rearrangement links TRBV20-1 to TRBJ2-5; the D is unclear. CDR1 and CDR2 (germline): DFQATT, SNEGSKA (reference sequence). The CDR3 sequence is 12 residues long. V was clipped by 0 bases and J by 7 bases, with 9 bases between them. CDR3 DNA: TGCAGTGCTAGAGACGAGACTGGGACCCAGTACTTC. It is translated as CSARDETGTQYF.

This clonotype was found many times. V and J are TRBV10-1 and TRBJ2-7, with D perhaps matching TRBD1 (6 bases). The CDR3 is 15 residues long. Germline values: CDR1 WNHNN, CDR2 SYGVQD (reference sequence). V shed 2 bases and J shed 2 bases, with 13 bases lying between them. The CDR3, as DNA: TGCGCCAGCAGTGAGCGGACAGAGAGTCCCTACGAGCAGTACTTC. Translated, it gives CASSERTESPYEQYF.

Many counts were recorded for this clonotype. The rearrangement joins TRBV5-4 to TRBJ2-7, with D possibly being TRBD2 (6 bases). CDR3 length equals 14 residues. Looked up from germline, CDR1 is SGHNT and CDR2 is YYREEE (reference sequence). V shed 4 bases and J shed 7 bases, with 18 bases lying between them. The CDR3 sequence is CASSPEDPREEQYF. The CDR3 coding sequence is TGTGCCAGCAGCCCGGAGGACCCCCGGGAGGAGCAGTACTTC.

In this sample, this clonotype turned up many times. CDR3 sequence reads: CASSLVAGVGLRDTQYF. The CDR3 nucleotides read TGTGCCAGCAGTTTAGTGGCGGGAGTCGGGCTTCGGGATACGCAGTATTTT. This chain links TRBV12-3 or TRBV12-4 with TRBJ2-3; 7 positions match TRBD2. The CDR3 covers 17 residues. The V segment lost 1 base and the J segment 6 bases; nucleotides outside the gene matches: 13.

There are a few counts of this clonotype. This sequence joins TRBV6-5 and TRBJ1-6, with D tentatively TRBD1 (5 bases). From germline, CDR1 is MNHEY and CDR2 SVGAGI. The CDR3 covers 14 residues. Trimming pared 6 bases from V and 6 bases from J, leaving 12 bases between. The CDR3 nucleotides read TGTGCCAGCAGCCCAGGGACGATTAATTCACCCCTCCACTTT. This gives the protein CASSPGTINSPLHF.

Only a few counts were recorded for this clonotype. This rearrangement joins TRBV4-1 to TRBJ2-5; TRBD1 is a possible D gene (6 bases). V was clipped by 0 bases and J by 4 bases, with 15 bases between them. The CDR3 has 16 amino acids. Looked up from germline, CDR1 is MGHRA and CDR2 is YSYEKL. The CDR3 region is CASSQEQGLGGETQYF. The CDR3 bases are TGCGCCAGCAGCCAAGAACAGGGTCTGGGTGGAGAGACCCAGTACTTC.

In its sample, this clonotype was seen a few times. The CDR3 DNA is TGTGCCAGCAGCGGGAAGGTCCGGGACATTTACAATGAGCAGTTCTTC. Translating gives CASSGKVRDIYNEQFF. The gene calls are TRBV7-2 and TRBJ2-1; D perhaps matches TRBD1 (6 bases). Trimming cost V 5 bases and J 4 bases, with 18 bases left between them. Looked up from germline, CDR1 is SGHTA and CDR2 is FQGNSA. The CDR3 runs 16 residues. The variable domain in full, completed from reference TRBV7-2 and TRBJ2-1, reads GAGVSQSPSNKVTEKGKDVELRCDPISGHTALYWYRQSLGQGLEFLIYFQGNSAPDKSGLPSDRFSAERTGGSVSTLTIQRTQQEDSAVYLCASSGKVRDIYNEQFFGPGTRLTVL.

This clonotype was observed at least ten times. This chain connects TRBV15 to TRBJ1-1; no reliable D call. This CDR3 comprises 15 residues. With 0 bases removed from V and 4 bases from J, the gap between germline ends came to 12 bases. Germline CDR1 and CDR2: LNHNV and YYDKDF (reference sequence). The CDR3 DNA reads as TGTGCCACCAGCAGAGAGACGGGTTTAGCCACTGAAGCTTTCTTT. Its translation is CATSRETGLATEAFF. Full variable domain (rest looked up from reference TRBV15 and TRBJ1-1): DAMVIQNPRYQVTQFGKPVTLSCSQTLNHNVMYWYQQKSSQAPKLLFHYYDKDFNNEADTPDNFQSRRPNTSFCFLDIRSPGLGDTAMYLCATSRETGLATEAFFGQGTRLTVV.

This clonotype was recorded at least ten times. The rearrangement uses TRBV7-2 and TRBJ2-1; 8 bases fit TRBD1. The trim removed 5 bases at V and 12 bases at J, leaving 9 bases unmatched. The CDR3 covers 13 residues. CDR1 and CDR2 (germline): SGHTA, FQGNSA. CDR3 protein: CASSPIPGGVQFF. In DNA, the CDR3 is TGTGCCAGCAGCCCGATCCCAGGGGGCGTGCAGTTCTTC.

This chain uses TRBV4-1 with TRBJ2-1; 7 bases agree with TRBD2. Germline lookup yields CDR1 MGHRA and CDR2 YSYEKL. The V segment lost 4 bases and the J segment 2 bases; nucleotides outside the gene matches: 11. This CDR3 has 17 amino acids. The CDR3, as DNA: TGCGCCAGCAGCCCAGGGTACCGGGACTACACCTACAATGAGCAGTTCTTC. It specifies CASSPGYRDYTYNEQFF.

As to this clonotype: Possible read error: a much larger clone is one base away. The rearrangement links TRBV13 to TRBJ2-1; 7 nucleotides match TRBD2. V lost 6 bases, J lost 3 bases, and 8 bases stayed unmatched. The germline gives CDR1 PRHDT, CDR2 FYEKMQ (reference sequence). The CDR3 has 15 residues. The DNA for the CDR3 is TGTGCCAGCAGTTCGGGGAGCGGGATCTACAATGAGCAGTTCTTC. Protein product: CASSSGSGIYNEQFF. The complete variable domain, with remaining parts taken from reference TRBV13 and TRBJ2-1, reads AAGVIQSPRHLIKEKRETATLKCYPIPRHDTVYWYQQGPGQDPQFLISFYEKMQSDKGSIPDRFSAQQFSDYHSELNMSSLELGDSALYFCASSSGSGIYNEQFFGPGTRLTVL.

The sample holds many counts of this clonotype. V usage is TRBV11-2 and J usage is TRBJ2-1; possible D gene TRBD1, 6 bases. Trimming pared 6 bases from V and 3 bases from J, leaving 15 bases between. This CDR3 spans 15 amino acids. Germline CDR1 reads SGHAT; CDR2 reads FQNNGV. The CDR3 loop is CASRDQGYLYNEQFF. CDR3 coding DNA: TGTGCCAGCAGGGATCAGGGGTACCTCTACAATGAGCAGTTCTTC.

This clonotype came up many times. The chain has TRBV29-1 and TRBJ1-6, with D unclear. CDR3 length: 13 residues. Trimming removed 5 bases from V and 7 bases from J, with 12 bases in between. Germline-derived CDR1 and CDR2 are SQVTM and ANQGSEA. CDR3 DNA sequence: TGCAGCGTTAGGGCAACCATGAATTCACCCCTCCACTTT. This sequence encodes CSVRATMNSPLHF.

In its sample, this clonotype was seen many times. The rearrangement joins TRBV12-3 or TRBV12-4 to TRBJ2-5, with TRBD2 matching over 8 bases. This CDR3 comprises 17 residues. Trimming at V came to 6 bases and at J to 5 bases, leaving 17 bases not matched to a gene. Here the CDR3 reads CASSTGTGGARQETQYF. DNA of the CDR3: TGTGCCAGCAGCACCGGCACGGGAGGGGCTCGGCAGGAGACCCAGTACTTC.

This clonotype came up many times. J is TRBJ1-3 and V is TRBV16, with 7 positions matching TRBD1. Looked up from germline, CDR1 is KGHSY and CDR2 is FQNENV. The CDR3 length is 15 residues. V lost 4 bases to trimming and J lost 1 base; unmatched junction nucleotides: 4. The CDR3 is CASSRTTGSGNTIYF. The CDR3 region has the DNA TGTGCCAGCAGCCGCACGACAGGGTCTGGAAACACCATATATTTT.

The sample holds many counts of this clonotype. The rearrangement joins TRBV11-2 to TRBJ1-1; D might be TRBD1 (5 bases). Germline V lookup: CDR1 SGHAT, CDR2 FQNNGV. V lost 5 bases and J 0 bases, leaving 13 bases between the germline ends. The CDR3 covers 15 residues. The CDR3 loop reads CASSQGTGMNTEAFF. The CDR3 DNA reads as TGTGCCAGCAGCCAAGGGACCGGTATGAACACTGAAGCTTTCTTT. Drawing the rest from reference TRBV11-2 and TRBJ1-1, the complete variable domain is EAGVAQSPRYKIIEKRQSVAFWCNPISGHATLYWYQQILGQGPKLLIQFQNNGVVDDSQLPKDRFSAERLKGVDSTLKIQPAKLEDSAVYLCASSQGTGMNTEAFFGQGTRLTVV.

This clonotype was recorded many times. This chain links TRBV5-6 with TRBJ1-4; 9 bases are shared with TRBD1. Germline lookup yields CDR1 SGHDT and CDR2 YYEEEE. With V trimmed by 4 bases and J by 8 bases, 9 bases remained unmatched. CDR3 size: 15 residues. The CDR3 DNA sequence: TGTGCCAGCAGCCCCCCGGGACAGGGAGCCGAAAAACTGTTTTTT. Its protein product is CASSPPGQGAEKLFF.

The CDR3 sequence: CASNQGLFYEQYF. In nucleotides, the CDR3 is TGTGCCAGCAACCAGGGCCTCTTCTACGAGCAGTACTTC. This chain links TRBV11-2 with TRBJ2-7; D may be TRBD1 (5 bases). The CDR3 runs to 13 residues. Germline V gene data show CDR1 as SGHAT and CDR2 as FQNNGV. The V and J ends lost 7 bases and 3 bases respectively, with 13 bases between them.

Details on this clonotype: One base away lies a much larger clone, so this may be a sequencing read error. This sequence joins TRBV2 and TRBJ2-3; D is unclear. V shed 7 bases and J shed 3 bases, with 20 bases lying between them. CDR3 size: 16 residues. CDR1 and CDR2 (germline): SNHLY, FYNNEI. CDR3 loop: CASKDRLLVRTDTQYF. Here the CDR3 DNA reads TGTGCCAGCAAGGACCGACTGCTAGTGAGGACAGATACGCAGTATTTT.

In its sample, this clonotype was seen many times. The chain employs TRBV20-1 and TRBJ2-7; D gene ambiguous. Germline-derived CDR1 and CDR2 are DFQATT and SNEGSKA (reference sequence). V was clipped by 3 bases and J by 7 bases, with 19 bases between them. This CDR3 spans 14 amino acids. CDR3 nucleotides: TGCAGTGCTAGCTTCCCGGGCTTCTTTGGGGAGCAGTACTTC. Protein product: CSASFPGFFGEQYF.

This clonotype has ten or more counts. This CDR3 reads CSARASGRAGFAEQFF. Written as DNA, the CDR3 is TGCAGTGCTAGAGCTAGCGGGAGGGCCGGGTTCGCTGAGCAGTTCTTC. The V and J genes are TRBV20-1 and TRBJ2-1, with TRBD2 identical over 12 bases. Germline V gene sequence: CDR1 DFQATT, CDR2 SNEGSKA (reference sequence). The length of the CDR3 is 16 residues. The V segment lost 1 base and the J segment 9 bases; nucleotides outside the gene matches: 10.